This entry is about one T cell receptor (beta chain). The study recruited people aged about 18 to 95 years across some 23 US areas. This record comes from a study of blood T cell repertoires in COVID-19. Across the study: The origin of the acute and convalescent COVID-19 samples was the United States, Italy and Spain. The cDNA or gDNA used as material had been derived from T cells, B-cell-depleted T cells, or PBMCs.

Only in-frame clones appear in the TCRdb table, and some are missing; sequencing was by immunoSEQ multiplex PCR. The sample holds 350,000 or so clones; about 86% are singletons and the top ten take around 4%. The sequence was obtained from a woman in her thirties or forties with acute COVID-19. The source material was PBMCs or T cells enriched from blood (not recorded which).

The CDR3 spells CASSRRTGGSGNTIYF. The CDR3 region has the DNA TGTGCCAGCAGTCGCCGAACGGGGGGATCCGGAAACACCATATATTTT. V and J are TRBV6-2 or TRBV6-3 and TRBJ1-3; D is possibly TRBD1 (5 bases). The CDR3 is made up of 16 amino acids. The V gene's germline CDR1 is MNHEY and CDR2 SVGEGT. V was pared by 5 bases and J by 4 bases, with 18 bases between.